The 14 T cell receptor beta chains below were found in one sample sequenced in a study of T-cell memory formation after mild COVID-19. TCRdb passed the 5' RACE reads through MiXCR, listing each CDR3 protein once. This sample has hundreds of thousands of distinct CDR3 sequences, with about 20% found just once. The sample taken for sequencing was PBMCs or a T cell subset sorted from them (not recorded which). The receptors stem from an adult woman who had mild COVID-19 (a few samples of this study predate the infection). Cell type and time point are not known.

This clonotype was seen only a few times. CDR3: CASAGLAGLYEQYF. The CDR3 region has the DNA TGTGCCAGCGCAGGACTAGCGGGGTTATACGAGCAGTACTTC. The chain is built from TRBV2 and TRBJ2-7; TRBD2 aligns across 12 bases. CDR3 length: 14 amino acids. The V gene's germline CDR1 is SNHLY and CDR2 FYNNEI. V gave up 8 bases and J gave up 4 bases; unmatched junction bases: 6.

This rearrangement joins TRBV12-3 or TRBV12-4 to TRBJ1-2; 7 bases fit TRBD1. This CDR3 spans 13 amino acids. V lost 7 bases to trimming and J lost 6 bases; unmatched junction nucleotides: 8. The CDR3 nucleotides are TGTGCCAGCACCCTAGGGGGCCCGGATGGCTACACCTTC. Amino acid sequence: CASTLGGPDGYTF.

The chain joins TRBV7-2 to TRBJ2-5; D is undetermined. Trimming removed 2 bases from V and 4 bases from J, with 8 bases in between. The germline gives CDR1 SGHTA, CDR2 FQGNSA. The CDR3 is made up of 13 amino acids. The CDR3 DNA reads TGTGCCAGCAGCTTAAATGCCGCAGAGACCCAGTACTTC. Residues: CASSLNAAETQYF.

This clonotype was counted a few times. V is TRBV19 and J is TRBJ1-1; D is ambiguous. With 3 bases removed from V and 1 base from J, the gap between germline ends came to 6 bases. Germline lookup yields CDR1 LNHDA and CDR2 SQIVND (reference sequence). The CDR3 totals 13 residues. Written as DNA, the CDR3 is TGTGCCAGTAGTATCGGGGAGAACACTGAAGCTTTCTTT. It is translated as CASSIGENTEAFF.

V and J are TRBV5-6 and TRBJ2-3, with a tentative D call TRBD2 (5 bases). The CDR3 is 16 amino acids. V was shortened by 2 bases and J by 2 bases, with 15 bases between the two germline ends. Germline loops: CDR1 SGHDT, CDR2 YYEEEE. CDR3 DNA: TGTGCCAGCAGCTTTGGGCTAGCCCGAGACACAGATACGCAGTATTTT. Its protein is CASSFGLARDTDTQYF.

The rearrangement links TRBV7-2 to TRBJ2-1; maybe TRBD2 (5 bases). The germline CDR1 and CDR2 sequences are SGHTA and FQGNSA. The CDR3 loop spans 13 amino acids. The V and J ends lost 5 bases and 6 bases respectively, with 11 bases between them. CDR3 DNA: TGTGCCAGCAGCCTTCGGACTGTCAATGAGCAGTTCTTC. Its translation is CASSLRTVNEQFF.

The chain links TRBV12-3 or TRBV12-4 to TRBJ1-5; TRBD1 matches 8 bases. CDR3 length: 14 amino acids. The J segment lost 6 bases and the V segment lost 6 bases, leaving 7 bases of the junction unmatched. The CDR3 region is CASSPDRGVQPQHF. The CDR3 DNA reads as TGTGCCAGCAGCCCTGACAGGGGAGTTCAGCCCCAGCATTTT.

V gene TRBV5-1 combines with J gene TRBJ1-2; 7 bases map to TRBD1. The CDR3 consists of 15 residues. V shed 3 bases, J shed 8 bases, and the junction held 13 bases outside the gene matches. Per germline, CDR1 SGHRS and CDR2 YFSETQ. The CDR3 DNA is TGCGCCAGCAGCTCCTACCAGGGGGAACTAGAAGGCTACACCTTC. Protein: CASSSYQGELEGYTF.

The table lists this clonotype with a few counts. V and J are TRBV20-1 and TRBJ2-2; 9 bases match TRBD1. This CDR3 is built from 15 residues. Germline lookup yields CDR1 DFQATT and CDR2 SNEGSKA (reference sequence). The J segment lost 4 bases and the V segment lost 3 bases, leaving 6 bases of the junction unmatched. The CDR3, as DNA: TGCAGTGCTAGTGACTCGGACAGGGGCACCGGGGAGCTGTTTTTT. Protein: CSASDSDRGTGELFF.

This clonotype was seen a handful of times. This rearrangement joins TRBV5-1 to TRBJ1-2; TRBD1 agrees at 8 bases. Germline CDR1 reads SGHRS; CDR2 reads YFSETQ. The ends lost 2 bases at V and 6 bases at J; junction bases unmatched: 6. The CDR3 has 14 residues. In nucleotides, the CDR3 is TGCGCCAGCAGCTTTTGGACAGGGTCGAATGGCTACACCTTC. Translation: CASSFWTGSNGYTF.

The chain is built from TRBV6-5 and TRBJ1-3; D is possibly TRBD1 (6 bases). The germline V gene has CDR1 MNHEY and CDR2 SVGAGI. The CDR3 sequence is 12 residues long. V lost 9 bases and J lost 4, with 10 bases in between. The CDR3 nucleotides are TGTGCCAGTCAGGGGTTCGGAAACACCATATATTTT. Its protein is CASQGFGNTIYF.

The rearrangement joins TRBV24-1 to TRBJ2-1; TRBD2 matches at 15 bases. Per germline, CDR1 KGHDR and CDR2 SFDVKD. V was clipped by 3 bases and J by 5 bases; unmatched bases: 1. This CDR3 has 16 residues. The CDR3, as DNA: TGTGCCACCAGTGATCGGACTAGCGGGAGGGACAATGAGCAGTTCTTC. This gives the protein CATSDRTSGRDNEQFF.

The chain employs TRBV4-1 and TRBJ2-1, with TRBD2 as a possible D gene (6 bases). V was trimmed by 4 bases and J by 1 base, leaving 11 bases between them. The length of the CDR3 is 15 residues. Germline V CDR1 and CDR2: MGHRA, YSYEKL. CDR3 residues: CASSLRTTSYNEQFF. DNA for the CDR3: TGCGCCAGCAGCCTAAGGACTACTTCCTACAATGAGCAGTTCTTC.

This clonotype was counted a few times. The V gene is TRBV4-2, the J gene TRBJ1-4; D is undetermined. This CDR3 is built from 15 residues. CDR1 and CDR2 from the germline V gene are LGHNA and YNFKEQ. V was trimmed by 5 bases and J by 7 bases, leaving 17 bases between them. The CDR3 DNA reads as TGTGCCAGCAGCTCCCGGACGGGCGGAAGTGAAAAACTGTTTTTT. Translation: CASSSRTGGSEKLFF.